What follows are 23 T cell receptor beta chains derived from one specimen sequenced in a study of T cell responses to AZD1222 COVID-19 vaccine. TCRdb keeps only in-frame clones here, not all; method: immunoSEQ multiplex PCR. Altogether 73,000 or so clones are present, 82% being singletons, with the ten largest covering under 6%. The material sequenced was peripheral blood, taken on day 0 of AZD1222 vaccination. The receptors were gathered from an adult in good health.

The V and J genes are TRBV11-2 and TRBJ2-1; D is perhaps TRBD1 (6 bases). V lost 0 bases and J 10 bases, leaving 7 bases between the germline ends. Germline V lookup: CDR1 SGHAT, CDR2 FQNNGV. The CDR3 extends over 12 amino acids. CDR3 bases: TGTGCCAGCAGCTTAGACGGGACAGAGCAGTTCTTC. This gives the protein CASSLDGTEQFF. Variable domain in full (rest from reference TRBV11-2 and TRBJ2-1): EAGVAQSPRYKIIEKRQSVAFWCNPISGHATLYWYQQILGQGPKLLIQFQNNGVVDDSQLPKDRFSAERLKGVDSTLKIQPAKLEDSAVYLCASSLDGTEQFFGPGTRLTVL.

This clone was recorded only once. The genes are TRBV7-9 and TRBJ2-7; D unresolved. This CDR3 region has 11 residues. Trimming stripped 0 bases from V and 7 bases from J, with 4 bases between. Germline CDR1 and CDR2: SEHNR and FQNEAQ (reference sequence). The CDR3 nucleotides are TGTGCCAGCAGCTTAGCTGAAGAGCAGTACTTC. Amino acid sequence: CASSLAEEQYF.

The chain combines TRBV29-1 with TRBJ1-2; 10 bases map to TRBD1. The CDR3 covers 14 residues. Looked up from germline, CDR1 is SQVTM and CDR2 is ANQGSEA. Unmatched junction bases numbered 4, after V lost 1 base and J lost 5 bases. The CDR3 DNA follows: TGCAGCGTTGAAGCACCGGGACAGGGGTATGGCTACACCTTC. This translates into CSVEAPGQGYGYTF.

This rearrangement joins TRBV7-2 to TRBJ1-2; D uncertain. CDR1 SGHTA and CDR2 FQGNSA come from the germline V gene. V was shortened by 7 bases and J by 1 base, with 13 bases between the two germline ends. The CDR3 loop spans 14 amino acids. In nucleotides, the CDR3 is TGTGCCAGCACCCAGCAGACGGATAACTATGGCTACACCTTC. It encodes CASTQQTDNYGYTF.

The CDR3 nucleotides are TGTGCCAGTAGTATAGTCAGCAACACCTACAATGAGCAGTTCTTC. It encodes CASSIVSNTYNEQFF. This chain links TRBV19 with TRBJ2-1; D is ambiguous. Germline lookup yields CDR1 LNHDA and CDR2 SQIVND (reference sequence). The V gene lost 1 base and the J gene lost 2 bases, with 9 bases spanning the gap. The CDR3 length is 15 residues.

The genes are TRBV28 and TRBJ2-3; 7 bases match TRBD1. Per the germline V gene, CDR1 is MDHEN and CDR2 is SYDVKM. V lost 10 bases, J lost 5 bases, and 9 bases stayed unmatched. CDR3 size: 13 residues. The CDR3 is CATYRGQRDTQYF. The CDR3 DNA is TGTGCCACCTACAGGGGACAAAGAGATACGCAGTATTTT.

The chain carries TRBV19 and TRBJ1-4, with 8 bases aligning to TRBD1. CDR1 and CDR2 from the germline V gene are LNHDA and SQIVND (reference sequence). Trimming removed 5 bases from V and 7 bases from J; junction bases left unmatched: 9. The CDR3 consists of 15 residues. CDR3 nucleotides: TGTGCCAGTAGTTCTACGGACAGGGCGGGTGAAAAACTGTTTTTT. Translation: CASSSTDRAGEKLFF.

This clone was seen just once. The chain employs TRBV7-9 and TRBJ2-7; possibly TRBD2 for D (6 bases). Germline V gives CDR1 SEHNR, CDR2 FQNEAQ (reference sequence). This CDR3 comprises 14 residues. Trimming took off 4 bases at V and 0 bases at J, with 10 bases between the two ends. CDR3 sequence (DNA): TGTGCCAGCAGCTACCCCGGGGGCTCCTACGAGCAGTACTTC. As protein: CASSYPGGSYEQYF.

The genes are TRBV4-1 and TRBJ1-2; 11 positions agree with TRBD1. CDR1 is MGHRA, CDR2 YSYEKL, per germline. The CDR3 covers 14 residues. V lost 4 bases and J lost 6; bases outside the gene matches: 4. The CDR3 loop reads CASSRGQGAHGYTF. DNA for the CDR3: TGCGCCAGCAGCCGAGGACAGGGGGCGCATGGCTACACCTTC.

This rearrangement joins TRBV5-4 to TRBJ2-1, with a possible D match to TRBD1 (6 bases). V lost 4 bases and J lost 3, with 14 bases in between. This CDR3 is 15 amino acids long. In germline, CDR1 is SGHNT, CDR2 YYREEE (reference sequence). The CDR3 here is CASSPDRLSYNEQFF. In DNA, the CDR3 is TGTGCCAGCAGCCCGGACAGACTCAGCTACAATGAGCAGTTCTTC.

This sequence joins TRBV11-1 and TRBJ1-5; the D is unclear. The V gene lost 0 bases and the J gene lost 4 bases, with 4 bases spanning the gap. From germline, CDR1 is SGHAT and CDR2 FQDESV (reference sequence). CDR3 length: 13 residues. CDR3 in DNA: TGTGCCAGCAGCTTAGCTGGTAATCAGCCCCAGCATTTT. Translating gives CASSLAGNQPQHF.

CDR3 amino acids: CASSYRDASYEQYF. The CDR3 nucleotides are TGTGCCAGCAGCTATCGGGACGCCTCCTACGAGCAGTACTTC. V gene TRBV5-8 combines with J gene TRBJ2-7; the D gene could be TRBD1 or TRBD2 (5 bases each). V was trimmed by 3 bases and J by 0 bases, leaving 10 bases between them. The CDR3 covers 14 residues. Germline lookup yields CDR1 SGHTS and CDR2 YDEGEE.

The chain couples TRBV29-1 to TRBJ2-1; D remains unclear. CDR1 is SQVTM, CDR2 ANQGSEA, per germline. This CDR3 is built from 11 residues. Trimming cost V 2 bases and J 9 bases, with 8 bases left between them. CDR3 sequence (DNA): TGCAGCGTTGAAATAACAACTGAGCAGTTCTTC. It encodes CSVEITTEQFF.

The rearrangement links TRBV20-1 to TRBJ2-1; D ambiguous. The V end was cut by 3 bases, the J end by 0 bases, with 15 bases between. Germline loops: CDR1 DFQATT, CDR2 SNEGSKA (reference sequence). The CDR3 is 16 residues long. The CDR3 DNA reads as TGCAGTGCTAGTGGCCCCCCGCGTAGCTCCTACAATGAGCAGTTCTTC. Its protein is CSASGPPRSSYNEQFF.

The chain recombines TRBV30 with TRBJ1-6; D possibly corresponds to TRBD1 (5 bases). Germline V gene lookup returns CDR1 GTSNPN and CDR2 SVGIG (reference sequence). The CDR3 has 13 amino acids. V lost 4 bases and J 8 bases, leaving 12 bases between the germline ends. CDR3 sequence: CAWTGTLHSPLHF. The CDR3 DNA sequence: TGTGCCTGGACCGGGACCTTGCATTCACCCCTCCACTTT.

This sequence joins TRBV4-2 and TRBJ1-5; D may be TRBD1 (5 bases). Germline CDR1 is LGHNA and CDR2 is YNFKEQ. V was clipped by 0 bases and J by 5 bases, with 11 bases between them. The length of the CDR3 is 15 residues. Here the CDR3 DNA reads TGTGCCAGCAGCCAAGATCGGCAGGGTCATCAGCCCCAGCATTTT. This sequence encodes CASSQDRQGHQPQHF.

CDR3 nucleotide sequence: TGTGCCAGCAGTCCTTGGGCTGGGGCCAACGTCCTGACTTTC. It is translated as CASSPWAGANVLTF. J is TRBJ2-6 and V is TRBV27; D is uncertain. The CDR3 contains 14 residues. From germline, CDR1 is MNHEY and CDR2 SMNVEV (reference sequence). The V end lost 5 bases, the J end lost 2 bases, and 7 bases lay between the germline ends. The whole variable domain, filled in from reference TRBV27 and TRBJ2-6, reads EAQVTQNPRYLITVTGKKLTVTCSQNMNHEYMSWYRQDPGLGLRQIYYSMNVEVTDKGDVPEGYKVSRKEKRNFPLILESPSPNQTSLYFCASSPWAGANVLTFGAGSRLTVL.

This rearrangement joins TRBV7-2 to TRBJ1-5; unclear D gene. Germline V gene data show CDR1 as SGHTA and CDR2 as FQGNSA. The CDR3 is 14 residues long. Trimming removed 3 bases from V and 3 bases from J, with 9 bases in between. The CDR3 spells CASSFRRNNQPQHF. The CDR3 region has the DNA TGTGCCAGCAGCTTTCGACGGAACAATCAGCCCCAGCATTTT.

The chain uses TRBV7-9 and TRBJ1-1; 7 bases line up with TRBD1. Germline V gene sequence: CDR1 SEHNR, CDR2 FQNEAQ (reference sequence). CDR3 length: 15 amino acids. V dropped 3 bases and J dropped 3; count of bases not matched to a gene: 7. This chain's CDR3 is CASSLGGQTYTEAFF. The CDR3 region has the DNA TGTGCCAGCAGCTTGGGGGGACAGACCTACACTGAAGCTTTCTTT.

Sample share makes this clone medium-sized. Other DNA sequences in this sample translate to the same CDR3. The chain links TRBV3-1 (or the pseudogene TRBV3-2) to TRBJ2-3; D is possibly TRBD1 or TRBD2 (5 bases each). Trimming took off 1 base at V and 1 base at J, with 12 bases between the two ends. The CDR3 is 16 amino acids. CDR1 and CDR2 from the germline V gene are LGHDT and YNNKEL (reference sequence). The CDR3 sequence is CASSQGPRGGTDTQYF. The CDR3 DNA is TGTGCCAGCAGCCAAGGTCCCAGAGGGGGCACAGATACGCAGTATTTT.

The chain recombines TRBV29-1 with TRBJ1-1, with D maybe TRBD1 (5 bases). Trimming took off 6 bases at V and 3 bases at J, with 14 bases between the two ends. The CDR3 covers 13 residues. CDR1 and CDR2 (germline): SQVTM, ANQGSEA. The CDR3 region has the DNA TGCAGCGTCATGACAGCACGAGACACTGAAGCTTTCTTT. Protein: CSVMTARDTEAFF.

In DNA, the CDR3 is TGTGCCAGCAGTCTCTTTTCCGGCTACGAGCAGTACTTC. This translates into CASSLFSGYEQYF. The chain employs TRBV12-3 or TRBV12-4 and TRBJ2-7; D is unclear. V was clipped by 5 bases and J by 3 bases, with 11 bases between them. The CDR3 totals 13 residues.

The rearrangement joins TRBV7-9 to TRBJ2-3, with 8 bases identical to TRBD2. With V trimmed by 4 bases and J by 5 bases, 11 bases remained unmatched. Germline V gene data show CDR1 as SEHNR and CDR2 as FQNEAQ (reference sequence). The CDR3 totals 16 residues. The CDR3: CASSSPSGLGGDTQYF. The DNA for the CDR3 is TGTGCCAGCAGCTCCCCTTCGGGACTAGGGGGAGATACGCAGTATTTT.